This T cell receptor (beta chain) was sequenced in a study of T cell responses to AZD1222 COVID-19 vaccine. To note about this clone: The antigen is unknown.

CDR1 and CDR2 from the germline V gene are WNHNN and SYGVQD (reference sequence). CDR3 length: 12 residues. Losses at the gene ends were 5 bases for V and 8 bases for J; bases not matched to a gene: 1. Here immunoSEQ multiplex PCR was the method, and the copy in TCRdb shows in-frame clones only, minus some. The table lists about 81,000 clones, more than 70% of them singletons. The study's findings and limits: Mostly white British, mostly female donors; authors suggested clonal diversity may be underestimated.

This TCR came from an adult who received the AZD1222 COVID-19 vaccine. The rearrangement joins TRBV10-1 to TRBJ2-1, with TRBD1 matching over 9 bases. The specimen was peripheral blood, collected 28 days after the second AZD1222 dose. DNA for the CDR3: TGCGCCAGCAGTACAGGGGGCTATGAGCAGTTCTTC. Its translation is CASSTGGYEQFF.